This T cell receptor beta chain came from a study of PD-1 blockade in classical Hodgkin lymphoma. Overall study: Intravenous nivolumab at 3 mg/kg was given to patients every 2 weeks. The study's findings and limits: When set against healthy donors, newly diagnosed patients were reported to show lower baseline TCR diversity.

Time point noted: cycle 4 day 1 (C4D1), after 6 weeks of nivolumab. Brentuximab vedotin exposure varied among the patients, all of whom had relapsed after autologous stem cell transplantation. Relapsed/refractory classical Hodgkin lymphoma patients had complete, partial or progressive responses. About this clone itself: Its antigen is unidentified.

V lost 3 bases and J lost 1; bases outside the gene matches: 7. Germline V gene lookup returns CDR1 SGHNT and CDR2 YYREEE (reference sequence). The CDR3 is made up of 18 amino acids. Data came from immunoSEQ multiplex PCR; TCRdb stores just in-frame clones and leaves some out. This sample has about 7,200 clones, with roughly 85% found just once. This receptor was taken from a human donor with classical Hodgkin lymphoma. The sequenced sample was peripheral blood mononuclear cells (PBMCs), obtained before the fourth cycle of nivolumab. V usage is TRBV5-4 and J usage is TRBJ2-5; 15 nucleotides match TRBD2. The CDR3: CASSSGTSGGTPQETQYF. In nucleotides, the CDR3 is TGTGCCAGCAGCTCTGGGACTAGCGGGGGGACCCCCCAAGAGACCCAGTACTTC.